The 30 T cell receptor beta chains reported below all come from one sample, sequenced in a study of cytomegalovirus exposure and HLA in healthy donors. PCR employed 60 Vbeta and 13 Jbeta primers. Measured with immunoSEQ multiplex PCR; TCRdb has only the in-frame clones, and not every one. This sample carries 90,000 to 100,000 clones, with about 3.4% going to the ten biggest clones. Source material: PBMCs. These receptors all come from a woman in her 30s in good health and CMV-seronegative.

The chain carries TRBV6-5 and TRBJ2-3, with D tentatively TRBD2 (5 bases). Between the trimmed V and J ends, which lost 7 bases and 0 bases, there was a span of 11 bases. The CDR3 is made up of 14 amino acids. In germline, CDR1 is MNHEY, CDR2 SVGAGI. The CDR3, as DNA: TGTGCCAGCAACCTGAGGACTAGCACAGATACGCAGTATTTT. Amino acids: CASNLRTSTDTQYF.

J is TRBJ1-5 and V is TRBV19; TRBD1 aligns across 7 bases. Germline loops: CDR1 LNHDA, CDR2 SQIVND (reference sequence). This CDR3 contains 16 residues. The J segment lost 3 bases and the V segment lost 0 bases, leaving 5 bases of the junction unmatched. The CDR3 loop is CASSIEPGQHNQPQHF. The CDR3 nucleotides are TGTGCCAGTAGTATAGAACCGGGACAGCACAATCAGCCCCAGCATTTT. Full variable domain (rest looked up from reference TRBV19 and TRBJ1-5): DGGITQSPKYLFRKEGQNVTLSCEQNLNHDAMYWYRQDPGQGLRLIYYSQIVNDFQKGDIAEGYSVSREKKESFPLTVTSAQKNPTAFYLCASSIEPGQHNQPQHFGDGTRLSIL.

The chain carries TRBV23-1 and TRBJ1-3; D uncertain. TRBV23-1 is an open reading frame whose function is uncertain. There are 16 residues in the CDR3. V was cut by 4 bases and J by 0 bases, with 13 bases left in between. CDR3 in DNA: TGCGCCAGCAGTCTTCCTACCGTAAGCTCTGGAAACACCATATATTTT. This gives the protein CASSLPTVSSGNTIYF.

The genes are TRBV28 and TRBJ1-1, with a weak D call TRBD1 (6 bases). The CDR3 extends over 14 amino acids. Germline CDR1 MDHEN, CDR2 SYDVKM. The CDR3 loop reads CAAGNRVMNTEAFF. In DNA form, the CDR3 reads TGTGCAGCAGGGAACAGGGTCATGAACACTGAAGCTTTCTTT.

CDR3 protein: CATSWGLADTASYEQYF. The CDR3 DNA reads as TGTGCCACCTCGTGGGGACTAGCGGACACCGCCTCCTACGAGCAGTACTTC. This chain uses TRBV2 with TRBJ2-7, with 11 bases that match TRBD2. The germline V gene has CDR1 SNHLY and CDR2 FYNNEI. V trimming: 10 bases; J trimming: 0 bases; junction bases outside the gene matches: 14. This CDR3 region has 17 residues.

V and J are TRBV29-1 and TRBJ1-3; D uncertain. With 4 bases removed from V and 0 bases from J, the gap between germline ends came to 7 bases. Germline-derived CDR1 and CDR2 are SQVTM and ANQGSEA. CDR3 length equals 13 residues. Here the CDR3 DNA reads TGCAGCGTTGCACCGAGCTCTGGAAACACCATATATTTT. The encoded protein is CSVAPSSGNTIYF. Full variable domain (outside the CDR3, taken from reference TRBV29-1 and TRBJ1-3): SAVISQKPSRDICQRGTSLTIQCQVDSQVTMMFWYRQQPGQSLTLIATANQGSEATYESGFVIDKFPISRPNLTFSTLTVSNMSPEDSSIYLCSVAPSSGNTIYFGEGSWLTVV.

This chain connects TRBV7-3 to TRBJ1-2; D remains ambiguous. V dropped 5 bases and J dropped 0 bases, with 10 bases sitting between them. The CDR3 is 14 amino acids. The germline CDR1 and CDR2 sequences are SGHTA and FQGTGA. The CDR3 coding sequence is TGTGCCAGCAGCGCGGGGTCGCCTAACTATGGCTACACCTTC. Residues: CASSAGSPNYGYTF.

The chain is built from TRBV14 and TRBJ1-1; no definite D call. Trimming left V 4 bases short and J 0 bases short, with 12 bases between. The V gene's germline CDR1 is SGHDN and CDR2 FVKESK. The CDR3 is 15 amino acids. CDR3 residues: CASSRLRTMNTEAFF. The DNA for the CDR3 is TGTGCCAGCAGCCGACTACGAACCATGAACACTGAAGCTTTCTTT.

The rearrangement joins TRBV10-3 to TRBJ1-4; D gene ambiguous. With 3 bases removed from V and 1 base from J, the gap between germline ends came to 6 bases. Germline CDR1 reads ENHRY; CDR2 reads SYGVKD. The CDR3 has 14 residues. The CDR3 sequence is CAISEGGTNEKLFF. CDR3 nucleotide sequence: TGTGCCATCAGTGAAGGAGGAACTAATGAAAAACTGTTTTTT.

The chain is built from TRBV7-9 and TRBJ2-7; D is unresolved. V lost 4 bases and J 5 bases, leaving 15 bases between the germline ends. The CDR3 length is 14 residues. CDR1 SEHNR and CDR2 FQNEAQ come from the germline V gene (reference sequence). DNA of the CDR3: TGTGCCAGCAGCTCCCCCTGGGCCAACAACGAGCAGTACTTC. It encodes CASSSPWANNEQYF. The full variable domain, completed using reference TRBV7-9 and TRBJ2-7, is DTGVSQNPRHKITKRGQNVTFRCDPISEHNRLYWYRQTLGQGPEFLTYFQNEAQLEKSRLLSDRFSAERPKGSFSTLEIQRTEQGDSAMYLCASSSPWANNEQYFGPGTRLTVT.

This sequence joins TRBV23-1 and TRBJ2-5, with 8 bases matching TRBD1. TRBV23-1 is flagged as an ORF with uncertain function. The CDR3 runs 15 residues. The V and J ends lost 8 bases and 5 bases, in that order; junction bases with no gene match: 13. Here the CDR3 DNA reads TGCGCCAGCGAGAACCCCGGGACAGGACTCGAGACCCAGTACTTC. Its protein product is CASENPGTGLETQYF.

CDR3 in amino acids: CASSLDGAGSPLHF. In DNA, the CDR3 is TGTGCCAGCAGCTTAGATGGGGCAGGGTCACCCCTCCACTTT. The V gene is TRBV7-6, the J gene TRBJ1-6; a possible D gene is TRBD1 (5 bases). This CDR3 has 14 amino acids. Germline-derived CDR1 and CDR2 are SGHVS and FNYEAQ. V lost 1 base and J 10 bases, leaving 11 bases between the germline ends. The whole variable domain, remainder taken from reference TRBV7-6 and TRBJ1-6, is GAGVSQSPRYKVTKRGQDVALRCDPISGHVSLYWYRQALGQGPEFLTYFNYEAQQDKSGLPNDRFSAERPEGSISTLTIQRTEQRDSAMYRCASSLDGAGSPLHFGNGTRLTVT.

The chain employs TRBV7-2 and TRBJ1-5, with D tentatively TRBD1 (5 bases). Trimming cost V 5 bases and J 1 base, with 9 bases left between them. The CDR3 is made up of 14 amino acids. Germline loops: CDR1 SGHTA, CDR2 FQGNSA. The CDR3 DNA follows: TGTGCCAGCAGCATCCGACAGAGCAATCAGCCCCAGCATTTT. Protein sequence: CASSIRQSNQPQHF. Based on the CDR3 plus reference TRBV7-2 and TRBJ1-5, the full variable domain is GAGVSQSPSNKVTEKGKDVELRCDPISGHTALYWYRQSLGQGLEFLIYFQGNSAPDKSGLPSDRFSAERTGGSVSTLTIQRTQQEDSAVYLCASSIRQSNQPQHFGDGTRLSIL.

This chain connects TRBV5-4 to TRBJ1-1; D is ambiguous. V was clipped by 5 bases and J by 4 bases, with 9 bases between them. This CDR3 is 12 amino acids long. From germline, CDR1 is SGHNT and CDR2 YYREEE (reference sequence). CDR3 amino acids: CASSISVTEAFF. For the CDR3, the DNA is TGTGCCAGCAGTATCTCCGTCACTGAAGCTTTCTTT. The full variable domain, completed using reference TRBV5-4 and TRBJ1-1, is ETGVTQSPTHLIKTRGQQVTLRCSSQSGHNTVSWYQQALGQGPQFIFQYYREEENGRGNFPPRFSGLQFPNYSSELNVNALELDDSALYLCASSISVTEAFFGQGTRLTVV.

The chain employs TRBV7-2 and TRBJ2-5; TRBD2 matches 8 bases. V lost 3 bases and J lost 3; bases outside the gene matches: 0. Germline loops: CDR1 SGHTA, CDR2 FQGNSA. The CDR3 extends over 13 amino acids. The CDR3: CASSFSGEETQYF. In DNA, the CDR3 is TGTGCCAGCAGCTTTAGCGGGGAAGAGACCCAGTACTTC.

The chain has TRBV9 and TRBJ2-3; 8 bases are shared with TRBD1. The V gene's germline CDR1 is SGDLS and CDR2 YYNGEE. This CDR3 is built from 15 residues. V dropped 2 bases and J dropped 6; count of bases not matched to a gene: 8. Here the CDR3 DNA reads TGTGCCAGCAGCGTGAGGGACAGGAGCGTGGATACGCAGTATTTT. As protein: CASSVRDRSVDTQYF.

The chain links TRBV15 to TRBJ1-2; D is uncertain. V was pared by 1 base and J by 4 bases, with 10 bases between. CDR1 and CDR2 from the germline V gene are LNHNV and YYDKDF (reference sequence). This CDR3 comprises 14 residues. In DNA form, the CDR3 reads TGTGCCACCAGCAGAGGGGAGGGAACCTATGGCTACACCTTC. Its protein product is CATSRGEGTYGYTF.

The chain combines TRBV5-1 with TRBJ1-1, with 8 bases fitting TRBD1. The CDR3 totals 14 residues. J was trimmed by 6 bases and V by 4 bases; bases with no gene match: 8. The germline CDR1 and CDR2 sequences are SGHRS and YFSETQ. CDR3 in amino acids: CASSRRQGIAEAFF. The CDR3, as DNA: TGCGCCAGCAGCCGTAGACAGGGGATAGCTGAAGCTTTCTTT.

The rearrangement links TRBV29-1 to TRBJ1-1; possibly TRBD1 for D (5 bases). The CDR3 spans 12 residues. The V gene's germline CDR1 is SQVTM and CDR2 ANQGSEA. V was cut by 1 base and J by 5 bases, with 8 bases left in between. CDR3 loop: CSVEGGRTEAFF. The CDR3 nucleotides are TGCAGCGTTGAAGGGGGCCGAACTGAAGCTTTCTTT.

The J gene is TRBJ2-7, the V gene TRBV21-1; the table's D call of TRBD2 was not tested on the DNA. TRBV21-1 corresponds to a pseudogene. The CDR3 sequence is 16 residues long. The CDR3 region is CASSKVHRRFSYEQYF. The CDR3 DNA reads TGTGCCAGCAGCAAAGTCCACCGTCGGTTCTCCTACGAGCAGTACTTC.

This chain uses TRBV6-5 with TRBJ2-2, with a weak D call TRBD2 (7 bases). The CDR3 totals 16 residues. V lost 1 base and J 6 bases, leaving 15 bases between the germline ends. CDR1 and CDR2 (germline): MNHEY, SVGAGI. In nucleotides, the CDR3 is TGTGCCAGCAGTTACTTTGGAGGGGGGGGAGCCGGGGAGCTGTTTTTT. Its protein product is CASSYFGGGGAGELFF.

The rearrangement links TRBV2 to TRBJ1-4, with 7 bases aligning to TRBD1. After removal of 4 bases from V and 5 bases from J, the junction contained 7 bases not matched to a gene. Per germline, CDR1 SNHLY and CDR2 FYNNEI. CDR3 length: 15 amino acids. The CDR3 protein is CASSGRTGGNEKLFF. As DNA, the CDR3 is TGTGCCAGCAGTGGCAGGACAGGTGGCAATGAAAAACTGTTTTTT. The full variable domain, rest sourced from reference TRBV2 and TRBJ1-4, is EPEVTQTPSHQVTQMGQEVILRCVPISNHLYFYWYRQILGQKVEFLVSFYNNEISEKSEIFDDQFSVERPDGSNFTLKIRSTKLEDSAMYFCASSGRTGGNEKLFFGSGTQLSVL.

The rearrangement links TRBV19 to TRBJ1-1; D is ambiguous. This CDR3 is 16 amino acids long. The germline V and J ends were trimmed by 2 bases and 11 bases, with 24 bases remaining between them. Per germline, CDR1 LNHDA and CDR2 SQIVND (reference sequence). The CDR3 is CASSIPSTADGAEAFF. The CDR3 nucleotides read TGTGCCAGTAGTATACCTTCGACGGCGGACGGAGCGGAGGCTTTCTTT.

Comment on this clone: The junction departs from the called germline gene at one end, perhaps through a read error. The chain recombines TRBV13 with TRBJ2-3; TRBD1 aligns across 9 bases. The V gene's germline CDR1 is PRHDT and CDR2 FYEKMQ (reference sequence). The CDR3 totals 15 residues. The CDR3 DNA is TGTGCCGGCAGGCCCGGGACAGGGCTTACAGATACGCAGTATTTT. Amino acids: CAGRPGTGLTDTQYF.

The chain carries TRBV6-5 and TRBJ1-4; 8 bases line up with TRBD1. J was trimmed by 7 bases and V by 2 bases; bases with no gene match: 3. From germline, CDR1 is MNHEY and CDR2 SVGAGI. The CDR3 contains 14 residues. As DNA, the CDR3 is TGTGCCAGCAGTTACGGCAGGGGGCGTGAAAAACTGTTTTTT. Encoded protein: CASSYGRGREKLFF.

The rearrangement uses TRBV7-2 and TRBJ1-5, with 9 bases fitting TRBD1. Per the germline V gene, CDR1 is SGHTA and CDR2 is FQGNSA. V was pared by 4 bases and J by 7 bases, with 2 bases of the junction left unmatched. This CDR3 contains 13 residues. DNA for the CDR3: TGTGCCAGCAGCTGGGACAGGGACCAGCCCCAGCATTTT. This codes for CASSWDRDQPQHF.

As DNA, the CDR3 is TGCAGCGTTGGACAGGTGAACACCGGGGAGCTGTTTTTT. Protein product: CSVGQVNTGELFF. The genes are TRBV29-1 and TRBJ2-2; a possible D gene is TRBD1 (6 bases). Trimming took 4 bases from V and 1 from J, leaving 7 bases between them. The germline CDR1 and CDR2 sequences are SQVTM and ANQGSEA. CDR3 length equals 13 residues.

The gene calls are TRBV4-1 and TRBJ2-5; 10 bases fit TRBD2. Germline CDR1 MGHRA, CDR2 YSYEKL. CDR3 length: 18 amino acids. Trimming took 0 bases from V and 3 from J; bases not matched to a gene: 10. The CDR3 loop is CASSQETELAGVEETQYF. Here the CDR3 DNA reads TGCGCCAGCAGCCAAGAAACCGAGCTAGCGGGAGTGGAAGAGACCCAGTACTTC.

This chain connects TRBV2 to TRBJ1-2, with 7 nucleotides matching TRBD1. In germline, CDR1 is SNHLY, CDR2 FYNNEI. There are 14 residues in the CDR3. V shed 7 bases and J 8 bases; nucleotides not matched to a gene: 13. The CDR3 region is CASTATRDSGGYTF. For the CDR3, the DNA is TGTGCCAGCACCGCAACCCGGGACAGTGGAGGCTACACCTTC.

The rearrangement uses TRBV4-2 and TRBJ1-4; D is undetermined. V shed 2 bases and J shed 7 bases, with 20 bases lying between them. The CDR3 has 17 residues. Germline V gene data show CDR1 as LGHNA and CDR2 as YNFKEQ. CDR3 amino acids: CASSQPNGAAEGEKLFF. The CDR3 nucleotides read TGTGCCAGCAGCCAACCCAACGGCGCAGCGGAGGGTGAAAAACTGTTTTTT.